A single sample is the source of the 25 T cell receptor beta chains below, sequenced in a study of blood T cell repertoires in COVID-19. Libraries were prepared by immunoSEQ multiplex PCR; TCRdb keeps only in-frame clonotypes and omits some of them. The data hold about 290,000 clones, with around 92% observed a single time. The material sequenced was peripheral blood. The receptors come from a woman aged 25-40 years with COVID-19, enrolled during active disease.

J is TRBJ2-3 and V is TRBV11-2; 9 positions match TRBD2. The junction had 8 bases not matched to a gene; V was cut back by 2 bases and J by 2 bases. The CDR3 is 17 amino acids. Germline V gives CDR1 SGHAT, CDR2 FQNNGV. This chain's CDR3 is CASSLNPRGGDTDTQYF. CDR3 in DNA: TGTGCCAGCAGCTTAAACCCGCGGGGGGGAGACACAGATACGCAGTATTTT.

J is TRBJ2-1 and V is TRBV5-6; TRBD2 aligns across 7 bases. The CDR3 length is 13 residues. The ends lost 4 bases at V and 7 bases at J; junction bases unmatched: 5. Germline CDR1 and CDR2: SGHDT and YYEEEE. CDR3 nucleotide sequence: TGTGCCAGCAGCCGGGACTATTCGAATGAGCAGTTCTTC. Translation: CASSRDYSNEQFF.

The chain couples TRBV27 to TRBJ1-1; 9 bases are a match to TRBD1. Looked up from germline, CDR1 is MNHEY and CDR2 is SMNVEV (reference sequence). Unmatched junction bases numbered 5, after V lost 6 bases and J lost 6 bases. The CDR3 is 13 residues long. The CDR3 coding sequence is TGTGCCAGCAGCCCTGGGGACAGGGCTGAAGCTTTCTTT. Residues: CASSPGDRAEAFF.

The CDR3 DNA sequence: TGTGCCACCGGAGGGGATGAGAATTCACCCCTCCACTTT. Translation: CATGGDENSPLHF. The chain recombines TRBV24-1 with TRBJ1-6; possibly TRBD1 for D (5 bases). V lost 9 bases to trimming and J lost 7 bases, with 12 bases between them. Germline CDR1 and CDR2: KGHDR and SFDVKD. This CDR3 contains 13 residues.

The chain employs TRBV7-9 and TRBJ2-5, with D maybe TRBD2 (5 bases). CDR3 length equals 17 residues. Germline V gives CDR1 SEHNR, CDR2 FQNEAQ (reference sequence). The V end lost 4 bases, the J end lost 3 bases, and 21 bases lay between the germline ends. Here the CDR3 reads CASSYERAYKAKETQYF. In nucleotides, the CDR3 is TGTGCCAGCAGCTACGAGAGGGCATATAAAGCGAAAGAGACCCAGTACTTC.

V and J are TRBV27 and TRBJ2-7, with TRBD2 as a possible D gene (6 bases). CDR3 length: 13 residues. The germline gives CDR1 MNHEY, CDR2 SMNVEV (reference sequence). V was pared by 5 bases and J by 4 bases, with 12 bases between. The CDR3 DNA reads TGTGCCAGCAGTATTCCGGGAGCATACGAGCAGTACTTC. It translates to CASSIPGAYEQYF.

The chain employs TRBV5-1 and TRBJ2-2; 9 nucleotides match TRBD2. This CDR3 comprises 15 residues. The ends lost 9 bases at V and 3 bases at J; junction bases unmatched: 9. The germline CDR1 and CDR2 sequences are SGHRS and YFSETQ. This chain's CDR3 is CATHPRGGDTGELFF. The CDR3 bases are TGCGCCACGCACCCGCGGGGGGGCGACACCGGGGAGCTGTTTTTT. Looking up the rest from reference TRBV5-1 and TRBJ2-2 gives the full variable domain: KAGVTQTPRYLIKTRGQQVTLSCSPISGHRSVSWYQQTPGQGLQFLFEYFSETQRNKGNFPGRFSGRQFSNSRSEMNVSTLELGDSALYLCATHPRGGDTGELFFGEGSRLTVL.

The rearrangement uses TRBV12-3 or TRBV12-4 and TRBJ1-4; D not resolved. Trimming shortened V by 7 bases and J by 0 bases, and 6 bases separated the two germline ends. This CDR3 spans 13 amino acids. The CDR3 DNA follows: TGTGCCAGCACGGGTGCAACTAATGAAAAACTGTTTTTT. Protein sequence: CASTGATNEKLFF.

As regards this clone: Other nucleotide sequences from this sample produce the same CDR3. The CDR3 nucleotides are TGTGCCAGCAGTTACTCTGGCCAGGGGGCGGGCTACACCTTC. This codes for CASSYSGQGAGYTF. The chain has TRBV6-5 and TRBJ1-2, with 8 positions matching TRBD1. The CDR3 is 14 residues long. The germline V gene has CDR1 MNHEY and CDR2 SVGAGI. The ends lost 0 bases at V and 8 bases at J; junction bases unmatched: 5.

This rearrangement joins TRBV7-2 to TRBJ2-7; tentative D call: TRBD2 (6 bases). The CDR3 is 13 amino acids. V lost 5 bases to trimming and J lost 6 bases, with 14 bases between them. Germline V lookup: CDR1 SGHTA, CDR2 FQGNSA. The CDR3, as DNA: TGTGCCAGCAGCCCGGGGGTCCCCCGCGAGCAGTACTTC. Its protein is CASSPGVPREQYF.

The rearrangement links TRBV23-1 to TRBJ1-1; D ambiguous. TRBV23-1 is assigned to the ORF class and has an uncertain function. The CDR3 length is 15 residues. V was shortened by 0 bases and J by 1 base, with 9 bases between the two germline ends. The DNA for the CDR3 is TGCGCCAGCAGTCAATCGATGGAGGGGAACACTGAAGCTTTCTTT. Its protein product is CASSQSMEGNTEAFF.

V gene TRBV11-3 combines with J gene TRBJ2-1; 8 nucleotides agree with TRBD2. CDR3 length: 14 amino acids. Germline values: CDR1 SGHNT, CDR2 YENEEA. J lost 5 bases, V lost 3 bases, and 3 bases had no gene match. CDR3 in amino acids: CASSFRGGNNEQFF. The CDR3 nucleotides are TGTGCCAGCAGCTTCCGCGGGGGGAACAATGAGCAGTTCTTC.

The chain links TRBV19 to TRBJ1-5; D gene uncertain. V lost 5 bases to trimming and J lost 4 bases, with 12 bases between them. CDR1 and CDR2 from the germline V gene are LNHDA and SQIVND (reference sequence). The CDR3 is made up of 14 amino acids. DNA of the CDR3: TGTGCCAGTAGTGTGGCAGGTAATAATCAGCCCCAGCATTTT. This encodes CASSVAGNNQPQHF.

This clone was counted a single time. Within the sample, other DNA sequences also encode this same CDR3. Here the CDR3 reads CASSRQGSNYGYTF. The CDR3 bases are TGTGCCAGCAGCCGACAGGGTAGTAACTATGGCTACACCTTC. V usage is TRBV6-5 and J usage is TRBJ1-2; TRBD1 matches 7 bases. Germline V gene sequence: CDR1 MNHEY, CDR2 SVGAGI. The CDR3 consists of 14 residues. V lost 6 bases to trimming and J lost 1 base; unmatched junction nucleotides: 5.

The J gene is TRBJ2-3, the V gene TRBV5-4; 7 positions match TRBD2. This CDR3 is 18 amino acids long. CDR1 is SGHNT and CDR2 is YYREEE in the germline V gene (reference sequence). With 3 bases clipped from V and 5 bases from J, the junction kept 18 bases outside the gene matches. DNA for the CDR3: TGTGCCAGCAGCTCTGGGGGAGCGGGGAATCGTGGCGTAGATACGCAGTATTTT. As protein: CASSSGGAGNRGVDTQYF.

This clone was counted a single time. This chain uses TRBV4-1 with TRBJ1-5, with TRBD1 matching over 8 bases. The CDR3 loop spans 17 amino acids. V trimming: 0 bases; J trimming: 2 bases; junction bases outside the gene matches: 6. CDR1 and CDR2 from the germline V gene are MGHRA and YSYEKL. The CDR3 here is CASSQDGQGAGNQPQHF. CDR3 coding DNA: TGCGCCAGCAGCCAAGATGGCCAGGGGGCCGGCAATCAGCCCCAGCATTTT.

The chain links TRBV18 to TRBJ2-3, with D maybe TRBD2 (6 bases). The CDR3 has 16 residues. Deletions cut 0 bases from V and 1 base from J, with 11 bases between. CDR1 is KGHSH and CDR2 is LQKENI in the germline V gene. This CDR3 is CASSPPMGGGTDTQYF. CDR3 bases: TGTGCCAGCTCACCACCGATGGGCGGGGGCACAGATACGCAGTATTTT.

The rearrangement uses TRBV7-2 and TRBJ1-1; TRBD1 is a possible D gene (5 bases). This CDR3 spans 14 amino acids. Per the germline V gene, CDR1 is SGHTA and CDR2 is FQGNSA. The germline V and J ends were trimmed by 5 bases and 4 bases, with 14 bases remaining between them. CDR3 coding DNA: TGTGCCAGCAGCCGGGACGTCGGGGGCACTGAAGCTTTCTTT. Its translation is CASSRDVGGTEAFF.

This chain connects TRBV7-6 to TRBJ1-2, with no clear D. Germline V gene data show CDR1 as SGHVS and CDR2 as FNYEAQ. The CDR3 sequence is 15 residues long. V was clipped by 1 base and J by 5 bases, with 14 bases between them. The CDR3 nucleotides are TGTGCCAGCAGCTTAGGGACGGGAGACACATATGGCTACACCTTC. This sequence encodes CASSLGTGDTYGYTF. The full variable domain, its missing parts supplied by reference TRBV7-6 and TRBJ1-2, is GAGVSQSPRYKVTKRGQDVALRCDPISGHVSLYWYRQALGQGPEFLTYFNYEAQQDKSGLPNDRFSAERPEGSISTLTIQRTEQRDSAMYRCASSLGTGDTYGYTFGSGTRLTVV.

This clone has more than one count but fewer than ten. This rearrangement joins TRBV2 to TRBJ2-3; D is unresolved. The CDR3 loop spans 13 amino acids. Germline V gene lookup returns CDR1 SNHLY and CDR2 FYNNEI. V gave up 7 bases and J gave up 2 bases, with 10 bases separating them. CDR3 DNA: TGTGCCAGCATAGGAGCTTTCACAGATACGCAGTATTTT. Translated: CASIGAFTDTQYF.

The chain links TRBV30 to TRBJ2-1, with TRBD1 identical over 9 bases. The V gene's germline CDR1 is GTSNPN and CDR2 SVGIG (reference sequence). Trimming at V came to 4 bases and at J to 2 bases, leaving 3 bases not matched to a gene. The CDR3 runs 14 residues. The CDR3 DNA follows: TGTGCCTGGAACGGGGACAGGGCCTACAATGAGCAGTTCTTC. It codes for CAWNGDRAYNEQFF.

The rearrangement joins TRBV7-2 to TRBJ1-2, with D possibly being TRBD1 (6 bases). There are 14 residues in the CDR3. V shed 4 bases and J shed 6 bases, with 15 bases lying between them. The germline gives CDR1 SGHTA, CDR2 FQGNSA. The chain's CDR3 is CASSSRAGQDGYTF. The CDR3, as DNA: TGTGCCAGCAGCTCCCGAGCGGGACAAGATGGCTACACCTTC.

This chain links TRBV12-3 or TRBV12-4 with TRBJ1-5; the match to TRBD1 covers 10 bases. CDR3 length: 12 amino acids. The V gene end was trimmed by 6 bases and the J gene end by 9 bases; junction bases not matched to a gene: 2. The CDR3, as DNA: TGTGCCAGCAGAGGACAGGGGGGGCCCCAGCATTTT. Encoded protein: CASRGQGGPQHF.

The chain links TRBV11-3 to TRBJ2-3; TRBD1 matches 7 bases. The CDR3 is 14 amino acids. Germline-derived CDR1 and CDR2 are SGHNT and YENEEA. The trim removed 6 bases at V and 6 bases at J, leaving 9 bases unmatched. CDR3 sequence (DNA): TGTGCCAGCAGGGCTCGGACAGGTCAGGATACGCAGTATTTT. It specifies CASRARTGQDTQYF.

CDR3 sequence: CASSPGTALEKLFF. Here the CDR3 DNA reads TGCGCCAGCAGCCCCGGGACAGCGCTTGAAAAACTGTTTTTT. The V call is TRBV5-1, the J call TRBJ1-4; 7 nucleotides line up with TRBD1. This CDR3 has 14 residues. Germline loops: CDR1 SGHRS, CDR2 YFSETQ. V lost 4 bases to trimming and J lost 7 bases; unmatched junction nucleotides: 7.